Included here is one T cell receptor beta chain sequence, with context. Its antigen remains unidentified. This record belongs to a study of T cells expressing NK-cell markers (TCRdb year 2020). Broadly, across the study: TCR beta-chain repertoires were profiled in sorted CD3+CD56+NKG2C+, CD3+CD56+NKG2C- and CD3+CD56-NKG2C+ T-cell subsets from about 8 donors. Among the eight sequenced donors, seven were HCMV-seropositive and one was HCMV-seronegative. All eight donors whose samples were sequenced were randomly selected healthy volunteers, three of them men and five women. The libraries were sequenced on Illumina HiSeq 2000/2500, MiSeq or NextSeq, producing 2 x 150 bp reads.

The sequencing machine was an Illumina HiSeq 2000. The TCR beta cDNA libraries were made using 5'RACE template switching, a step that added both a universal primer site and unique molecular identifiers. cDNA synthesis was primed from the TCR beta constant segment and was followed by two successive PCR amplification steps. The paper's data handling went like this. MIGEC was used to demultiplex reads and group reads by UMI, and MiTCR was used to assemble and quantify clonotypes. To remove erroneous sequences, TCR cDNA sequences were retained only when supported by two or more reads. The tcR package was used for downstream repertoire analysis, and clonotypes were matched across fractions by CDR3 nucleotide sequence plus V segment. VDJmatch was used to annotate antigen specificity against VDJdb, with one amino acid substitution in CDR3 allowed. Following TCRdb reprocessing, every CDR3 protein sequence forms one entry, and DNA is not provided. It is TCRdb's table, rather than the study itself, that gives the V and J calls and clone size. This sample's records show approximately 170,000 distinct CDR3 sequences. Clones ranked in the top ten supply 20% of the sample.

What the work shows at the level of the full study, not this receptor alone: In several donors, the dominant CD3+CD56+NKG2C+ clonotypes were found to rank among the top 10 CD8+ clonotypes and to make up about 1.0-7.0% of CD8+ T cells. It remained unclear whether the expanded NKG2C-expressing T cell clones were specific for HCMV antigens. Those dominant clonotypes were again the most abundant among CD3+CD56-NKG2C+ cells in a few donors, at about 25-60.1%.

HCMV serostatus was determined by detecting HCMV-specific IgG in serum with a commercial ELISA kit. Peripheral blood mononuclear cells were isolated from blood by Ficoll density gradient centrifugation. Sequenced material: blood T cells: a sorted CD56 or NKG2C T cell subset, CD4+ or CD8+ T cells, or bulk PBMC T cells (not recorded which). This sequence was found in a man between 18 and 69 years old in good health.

The CDR3: CASSYSDRAGYTF. The chain is assembled from TRBV6-2 or TRBV6-3 and TRBJ1-2; TCRdb indicates TRBD1, and absent DNA this call remains unverified. The CDR3 numbers 13 residues from cysteine through phenylalanine. The entry carries no DNA sequence. In the germline V gene, CDR1 corresponds to MNHEY and CDR2 to SVGEGT.